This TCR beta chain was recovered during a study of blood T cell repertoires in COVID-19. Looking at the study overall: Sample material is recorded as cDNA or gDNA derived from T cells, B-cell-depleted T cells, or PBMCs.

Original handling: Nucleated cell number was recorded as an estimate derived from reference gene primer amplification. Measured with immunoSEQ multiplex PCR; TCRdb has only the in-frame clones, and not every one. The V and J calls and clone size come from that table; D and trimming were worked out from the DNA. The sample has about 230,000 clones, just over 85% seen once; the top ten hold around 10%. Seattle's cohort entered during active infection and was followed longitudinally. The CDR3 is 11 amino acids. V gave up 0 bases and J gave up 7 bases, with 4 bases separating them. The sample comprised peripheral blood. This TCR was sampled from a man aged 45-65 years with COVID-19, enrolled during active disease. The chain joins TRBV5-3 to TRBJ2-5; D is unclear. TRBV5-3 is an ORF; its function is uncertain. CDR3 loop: CARSLAGTQYF. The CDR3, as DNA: TGTGCCAGAAGCTTGGCCGGGACCCAGTACTTC.